Below are 25 T cell receptor beta chains sequenced from a single sample in a study of T cells in Graves' hyperthyroidism and ophthalmopathy. The TCR beta CDR3 regions underwent amplification using RNA transcripts as the source. TCR CDR3 regions were first amplified by RT-PCR with HTBI primers. TCRdb recomputed calls from the multiplex PCR reads with MiXCR, one row per CDR3 protein. In the table there are 210,000 or so distinct CDR3 sequences, 15% to 20% of which are singletons. The sequencing sample was made of blood. These receptors originate from a man over 45 with Graves' hyperthyroidism.

As to this clonotype: This may come from a read error, since a much larger clone is one base off. The V and J genes are TRBV6-1 and TRBJ2-7; 7 bases align to TRBD1. Per the germline V gene, CDR1 is MNHNS and CDR2 is SASEGT. The CDR3 loop spans 13 amino acids. The CDR3 nucleotides are TGTGCCAGCAGTGTCGACAGGGTCCACGAGCAGCACTTC. Its protein product is CASSVDRVHEQHF.

The sample holds many counts of this clonotype. The CDR3 region is CASSLTGGSGTEAFF. CDR3 DNA sequence: TGTGCCAGCAGCTTGACAGGGGGTTCGGGCACTGAAGCTTTCTTT. V is TRBV11-2 and J is TRBJ1-1; 9 bases line up with TRBD1. The V gene's germline CDR1 is SGHAT and CDR2 FQNNGV. V dropped 3 bases and J dropped 4; count of bases not matched to a gene: 6. This CDR3 has 15 residues.

This clonotype has a count of ten or more. The chain joins TRBV2 to TRBJ2-1, with D tentatively TRBD2 (5 bases). This CDR3 has 14 amino acids. Per the germline V gene, CDR1 is SNHLY and CDR2 is FYNNEI. V lost 1 base, J lost 8 bases, and 12 bases lay in between. The CDR3 protein is CASSEDGGLDEQFF. The DNA for the CDR3 is TGTGCCAGCAGTGAAGATGGAGGTCTCGATGAGCAGTTCTTC.

This clonotype was seen many times. This chain connects TRBV4-1 to TRBJ2-7; 10 positions match TRBD1. The germline CDR1 and CDR2 sequences are MGHRA and YSYEKL. The CDR3 has 15 residues. Trimming cost V 4 bases and J 0 bases; bases outside gene matches: 3. In DNA, the CDR3 is TGCGCCAGCAGCCTGTGGACAGGGGGCTCCTACGAGCAGTACTTC. It encodes CASSLWTGGSYEQYF.

This clonotype was recorded at least ten times. V and J are TRBV5-1 and TRBJ2-3, with 8 bases matching TRBD2. J was trimmed by 2 bases and V by 2 bases; bases with no gene match: 4. CDR3 size: 15 residues. The V gene's germline CDR1 is SGHRS and CDR2 YFSETQ. In nucleotides, the CDR3 is TGCGCCAGCAGCTTTCGCGGGAGGCCCACAGATACGCAGTATTTT. It translates to CASSFRGRPTDTQYF.

The sample holds a few counts of this clonotype. The rearrangement uses TRBV11-3 and TRBJ2-5; D is undetermined. Looked up from germline, CDR1 is SGHNT and CDR2 is YENEEA. The CDR3 covers 12 residues. With 5 bases removed from V and 6 bases from J, the gap between germline ends came to 10 bases. The CDR3 sequence: CASSRGVKTQYF. CDR3 DNA: TGTGCCAGCAGCCGTGGGGTGAAGACCCAGTACTTC. Combining the CDR3 with reference TRBV11-3 and TRBJ2-5 gives the whole variable domain EAGVVQSPRYKIIEKKQPVAFWCNPISGHNTLYWYLQNLGQGPELLIRYENEEAVDDSQLPKDRFSAERLKGVDSTLKIQPAELGDSAVYLCASSRGVKTQYFGPGTRLLVL.

The chain has TRBV6-9 and TRBJ2-1; TRBD1 aligns across 9 bases. Germline trimming cut 3 bases from V and 7 bases from J; bases unmatched to any gene: 10. The CDR3 covers 16 residues. Germline V lookup: CDR1 MNHGY, CDR2 SVAAGI. CDR3 sequence reads: CASSYLSGTGWNEQFF. The CDR3 region has the DNA TGTGCCAGCAGTTACTTATCCGGGACAGGGTGGAATGAGCAGTTCTTC.

This clonotype has a count of ten or more. This chain joins TRBV10-1 and TRBJ2-7, with TRBD1 identical over 8 bases. V lost 6 bases, J lost 4 bases, and 8 bases stayed unmatched. Germline values: CDR1 WNHNN, CDR2 SYGVQD (reference sequence). CDR3 length: 14 amino acids. The CDR3 nucleotides are TGCGCCAGCAGCTCACAGGGGGTCGGGTACGAGCAGTACTTC. It translates to CASSSQGVGYEQYF.

This clonotype was counted between two and nine times. This rearrangement joins TRBV7-2 to TRBJ1-5; D gene ambiguous. Germline V gives CDR1 SGHTA, CDR2 FQGNSA. The V end was cut by 1 base, the J end by 6 bases, with 4 bases between. The CDR3 spans 12 residues. CDR3: CASSLDAQPQHF. The CDR3 DNA is TGTGCCAGCAGCTTAGACGCTCAGCCCCAGCATTTT.

Ten or more counts support this clonotype. The chain has TRBV27 and TRBJ1-2; weak D call: TRBD1 (5 bases). From germline, CDR1 is MNHEY and CDR2 SMNVEV (reference sequence). This CDR3 is built from 13 residues. V was shortened by 5 bases and J by 4 bases, with 11 bases between the two germline ends. CDR3 sequence reads: CASSVFGGYGYTF. The CDR3 nucleotides are TGTGCCAGCAGTGTGTTCGGGGGCTATGGCTACACCTTC.

Many counts were recorded for this clonotype. V and J are TRBV12-3 or TRBV12-4 and TRBJ1-1; possibly TRBD1 for D (5 bases). Trimming took 4 bases from V and 0 from J, leaving 12 bases between them. The CDR3 is made up of 15 amino acids. CDR3 bases: TGTGCCAGCAGTTCCAGGCGGGGGGTGAACACTGAAGCTTTCTTT. It specifies CASSSRRGVNTEAFF.

This clonotype occurred many times. The CDR3 coding sequence is TGTGCCAGCAGCCGGTCAAGGTCCTACGAGCAGTACTTC. It specifies CASSRSRSYEQYF. The chain has TRBV7-9 and TRBJ2-7; no clear D. Germline V gives CDR1 SEHNR, CDR2 FQNEAQ (reference sequence). V dropped 5 bases and J dropped 1 base, with 9 bases sitting between them. This CDR3 has 13 amino acids.

This clonotype has a count of ten or more. V and J are TRBV27 and TRBJ1-1; the D is unclear. Trimming removed 8 bases from V and 1 base from J, with 17 bases in between. The CDR3 extends over 15 amino acids. Germline V CDR1 and CDR2: MNHEY, SMNVEV (reference sequence). The DNA for the CDR3 is TGTGCCAGCTCAACCATCCTCGACCCGAACACTGAAGCTTTCTTT. Protein product: CASSTILDPNTEAFF.

This clonotype has just a few counts. This rearrangement joins TRBV20-1 to TRBJ2-3; D is perhaps TRBD2 (6 bases). Trimming left V 2 bases short and J 1 base short, with 13 bases between. Germline CDR1 reads DFQATT; CDR2 reads SNEGSKA (reference sequence). The CDR3 is 15 amino acids. The CDR3 nucleotides are TGCAGTGCTAGACAGGAGGGGAGTGGCACAGATACGCAGTATTTT. Translating it yields CSARQEGSGTDTQYF.

Many counts were recorded for this clonotype. The rearrangement uses TRBV20-1 and TRBJ1-1, with 8 positions matching TRBD1. The CDR3 runs 13 residues. Germline CDR1 reads DFQATT; CDR2 reads SNEGSKA (reference sequence). The DNA for the CDR3 is TGCAGCGCCCTTGACAGGGGACGAGCCGAAGCTTTCTTT. Translation gives CSALDRGRAEAFF.

The rearrangement uses TRBV12-3 or TRBV12-4 and TRBJ1-1; D not resolved. The CDR3 covers 13 residues. The V and J ends lost 6 bases and 7 bases respectively, with 15 bases between them. CDR3 coding DNA: TGTGCCAGCAGCAAATTCCAGCAGGATGAAGCTTTCTTT. It specifies CASSKFQQDEAFF.

The V and J genes are TRBV24-1 and TRBJ2-1; 9 bases are a match to TRBD1. Trimming took 2 bases from V and 7 from J; bases not matched to a gene: 8. Germline CDR1 reads KGHDR; CDR2 reads SFDVKD. CDR3 length: 16 amino acids. CDR3 region: CATSDSGTGRNNEQFF. The CDR3 DNA sequence: TGTGCCACCAGTGATTCCGGGACAGGGCGGAATAATGAGCAGTTCTTC.

The chain joins TRBV11-1 to TRBJ1-4; 7 bases line up with TRBD1. Looked up from germline, CDR1 is SGHAT and CDR2 is FQDESV (reference sequence). The CDR3 runs 16 residues. The J segment lost 6 bases and the V segment lost 5 bases, leaving 12 bases of the junction unmatched. CDR3 DNA: TGTGCCAGCAGCCAAAGGGGGCAGACACCCCATGAAAAACTGTTTTTT. The encoded protein is CASSQRGQTPHEKLFF.

The chain links TRBV20-1 to TRBJ2-5, with 9 bases identical to TRBD1. After removal of 0 bases from V and 2 bases from J, the junction contained 10 bases not matched to a gene. CDR1 is DFQATT, CDR2 SNEGSKA, per germline (reference sequence). This CDR3 has 17 amino acids. The CDR3 loop is CSARENRDRVSQETQYF. In nucleotides, the CDR3 is TGCAGTGCTAGAGAGAACCGGGACAGGGTCTCTCAAGAGACCCAGTACTTC.

The CDR3 sequence is CASSPQASSYEQYF. The CDR3 DNA reads as TGTGCCAGCTCACCACAAGCTAGCTCCTACGAGCAGTACTTC. The chain joins TRBV18 to TRBJ2-7; no clear D. The V and J ends lost 1 base and 0 bases respectively, with 7 bases between them. The CDR3 length is 14 residues. From germline, CDR1 is KGHSH and CDR2 LQKENI.

This clonotype appeared a few times. The chain has TRBV7-9 and TRBJ2-7; 8 bases map to TRBD1. Trimming removed 5 bases from V and 4 bases from J; junction bases left unmatched: 13. CDR1 is SEHNR, CDR2 FQNEAQ, per germline (reference sequence). CDR3 length: 16 amino acids. The CDR3 is CASSLIYRGRIYEQYF. The CDR3 coding sequence is TGTGCCAGCAGCCTTATTTACAGGGGGAGGATATACGAGCAGTACTTC.

The chain recombines TRBV4-3 with TRBJ2-2; D not certain. CDR1 and CDR2 (germline): LGHNA, YSLEER. The CDR3 contains 15 residues. V lost 1 base and J lost 7, with 13 bases in between. Here the CDR3 DNA reads TGCGCCAGCAGCCAAGCGGTTGGGAATATCGGGGAGCTGTTTTTT. It specifies CASSQAVGNIGELFF.

This CDR3 is CASSTPGGSSREQYF. CDR3 DNA: TGTGCCAGTAGTACCCCCGGCGGGTCCTCCCGGGAGCAGTACTTC. This chain connects TRBV19 to TRBJ2-7, with D possibly TRBD2 on 5 matching bases. Trimming stripped 4 bases from V and 7 bases from J, with 20 bases between. The germline V gene has CDR1 LNHDA and CDR2 SQIVND (reference sequence). This CDR3 is 15 amino acids long.

In this sample, this clonotype turned up a few times. The chain uses TRBV14 and TRBJ1-1; D may be TRBD1 (6 bases). CDR3 size: 14 residues. Looked up from germline, CDR1 is SGHDN and CDR2 is FVKESK. V lost 2 bases to trimming and J lost 5 bases, with 12 bases between them. CDR3 amino acids: CASSQSVTGTEAFF. The CDR3 DNA reads as TGTGCCAGCAGCCAATCGGTCACAGGGACTGAAGCTTTCTTT.

The table lists this clonotype with a few counts. This chain joins TRBV10-3 and TRBJ1-6, with D unclear. V lost 7 bases and J lost 7, with 11 bases in between. CDR1 and CDR2 (germline): ENHRY, SYGVKD. CDR3 length equals 13 residues. The CDR3 sequence: CAITRTGNSPLHF. The CDR3 nucleotides read TGTGCCATCACCCGAACGGGGAATTCACCCCTCCACTTT.